This entry lists 13 T cell receptor beta chains sequenced from one sample in a study of response to subunit inactivated influenza vaccine. TCRdb re-analysed the RT-PCR reads in MiXCR, keeping a single row per CDR3 protein. This sample has approximately 520,000 distinct CDR3 sequences, with 15% to 20% found just once. Sequencing was performed on CD4+ T cells sorted from PBMCs, taken around 25 months after vaccination. The receptor source for this set is a man aged 50-75 years who received an inactivated influenza vaccine.

This clonotype turned up a few times. The CDR3 spells CSVRPSGGVTDTQYF. In DNA form, the CDR3 reads TGCAGTGTGAGGCCTAGCGGGGGGGTAACAGATACGCAGTATTTT. J is TRBJ2-3 and V is TRBV20-1, with 12 bases identical to TRBD2. The CDR3 length is 15 residues. Germline CDR1 and CDR2: DFQATT and SNEGSKA (reference sequence). V shed 7 bases and J 3 bases; nucleotides not matched to a gene: 8.

The V gene is TRBV20-1, the J gene TRBJ2-7; 7 nucleotides match TRBD1. The CDR3 has 14 residues. Germline loops: CDR1 DFQATT, CDR2 SNEGSKA (reference sequence). CDR3 nucleotides: TGCAGCTACTTGGTTTCGACAGGGACCTACGAGCAGTACTTC. This codes for CSYLVSTGTYEQYF.

The CDR3 region has the DNA TGTGCCAGCAGTTTGGGAGCGTCGGCTTGGTACTTC. This gives the protein CASSLGASAWYF. This rearrangement joins TRBV12-3 or TRBV12-4 to TRBJ2-4; D is perhaps TRBD2 (5 bases). The ends were cut back, 3 bases at V and 15 bases at J, with 15 bases in the middle. The CDR3 contains 12 residues.

The chain carries TRBV27 and TRBJ2-3; 10 bases map to TRBD1. After removal of 6 bases from V and 2 bases from J, the junction contained 8 bases not matched to a gene. Germline V gene data show CDR1 as MNHEY and CDR2 as SMNVEV (reference sequence). This CDR3 is built from 16 residues. CDR3 DNA sequence: TGTGCCAGCAGAGTCGACAGGGGGCTATTCACAGATACGCAGTATTTT. Translating it yields CASRVDRGLFTDTQYF.

The genes are TRBV9 and TRBJ1-1, with TRBD1 matching 8 bases. Losses at the gene ends were 4 bases for V and 7 bases for J; bases not matched to a gene: 6. There are 13 residues in the CDR3. In germline, CDR1 is SGDLS, CDR2 YYNGEE. The CDR3 bases are TGTGCCAGCAGCTTCCAGGGGGCGGGTGAAGCTTTCTTT. Translated, it gives CASSFQGAGEAFF.

This clonotype was seen more than once but under ten times. J is TRBJ2-7 and V is TRBV6-2 or TRBV6-3, with D hard to call. CDR3 size: 13 residues. CDR1 is MNHEY, CDR2 SVGEGT, per germline. Trimming took 3 bases from V and 4 from J, leaving 10 bases between them. The CDR3 bases are TGTGCCAGCAGTTATGAACGGCCTTACGAGCAGTACTTC. This translates into CASSYERPYEQYF.

V and J are TRBV15 and TRBJ1-6, with D possibly TRBD1 on 6 matching bases. The CDR3 covers 16 residues. The V gene lost 1 base and the J gene lost 7 bases, with 14 bases spanning the gap. Germline values: CDR1 LNHNV, CDR2 YYDKDF (reference sequence). The CDR3 sequence: CATSRGRGQGNSPLHF. The CDR3 region has the DNA TGTGCCACCAGCAGAGGGCGGGGGCAGGGGAATTCACCCCTCCACTTT.

Only a few counts were recorded for this clonotype. J is TRBJ2-1 and V is TRBV29-1; D ambiguous. This CDR3 comprises 11 residues. From germline, CDR1 is SQVTM and CDR2 ANQGSEA. V was trimmed by 4 bases and J by 5 bases, leaving 6 bases between them. CDR3 region: CSVGQHNEQFF. The CDR3 nucleotides are TGCAGCGTTGGGCAGCACAATGAGCAGTTCTTC.

V and J are TRBV20-1 and TRBJ1-4; D gene uncertain. Trimming stripped 6 bases from V and 8 bases from J, with 7 bases between. The CDR3 loop spans 10 amino acids. Germline V lookup: CDR1 DFQATT, CDR2 SNEGSKA (reference sequence). CDR3 protein: CSAGSEKLFF. CDR3 coding DNA: TGCAGTGCCGGGTCCGAAAAACTGTTTTTT.

This clonotype was seen more than once but under ten times. The CDR3 reads CSADAGTSGRPYTDTQYF. The CDR3 DNA reads as TGCAGCGCTGATGCCGGGACTAGCGGGAGGCCGTACACAGATACGCAGTATTTT. The V gene is TRBV29-1, the J gene TRBJ2-3, with 15 bases lining up with TRBD2. Germline V gene lookup returns CDR1 SQVTM and CDR2 ANQGSEA. The V gene end was trimmed by 7 bases and the J gene end by 2 bases; junction bases not matched to a gene: 13. This CDR3 spans 18 amino acids.

This clonotype was observed a handful of times. The chain has TRBV9 and TRBJ2-3; 11 nucleotides line up with TRBD2. Germline-derived CDR1 and CDR2 are SGDLS and YYNGEE. Trimming removed 0 bases from V and 2 bases from J; junction bases left unmatched: 8. The CDR3 has 18 residues. CDR3 region: CASSVGLAGGSLTDTQYF. CDR3 sequence (DNA): TGTGCCAGCAGCGTAGGTCTAGCGGGGGGCTCACTCACAGATACGCAGTATTTT.

This chain links TRBV20-1 with TRBJ2-5, with D possibly being TRBD1 (5 bases). Germline V gives CDR1 DFQATT, CDR2 SNEGSKA (reference sequence). The CDR3 loop spans 15 amino acids. V lost 0 bases and J 1 base, leaving 12 bases between the germline ends. The CDR3 is CSARDPRVLQETQYF. CDR3 coding DNA: TGCAGTGCTAGAGATCCCAGGGTTCTCCAAGAGACCCAGTACTTC.

V is TRBV6-5 and J is TRBJ2-3, with D possibly being TRBD2 (7 bases). The germline V gene has CDR1 MNHEY and CDR2 SVGAGI. The CDR3 is 12 residues long. The V and J ends lost 6 bases and 5 bases respectively, with 9 bases between them. CDR3 coding DNA: TGTGCCAGCAGGGGGGGGCAAGATACGCAGTATTTT. The encoded protein is CASRGGQDTQYF.